The 16 T cell receptor beta chains below all came from one sample that was sequenced in a study of blood T cell repertoires in COVID-19 (TCRdb year 2020). Library preparation was by the immunoSEQ multiplex PCR assay. TCRdb stores this immuneACCESS table with in-frame sequences only. Part of the clones is absent; in the studies checked, under half of the shortfall reflects unresolved V genes, and no reason is known for the rest. The sample data list around 78,000 clones, and 80% to 90% of these were observed just once. The ten largest clones represent roughly 6.2% of the sample. Sample: peripheral blood. Receptors originate from a middle-aged man with active COVID-19.

V usage is TRBV23-1 and J usage is TRBJ1-4, with D perhaps TRBD1 (6 bases). TRBV23-1 is marked as an open reading frame, function uncertain. This CDR3 region has 14 residues. V lost 4 bases and J 6 bases, leaving 12 bases between the germline ends. DNA for the CDR3: TGCGCCAGCAGTCGGGGGGGGCGTGATGAAAAACTGTTTTTT. Protein: CASSRGGRDEKLFF.

This clone was seen only once. The chain employs TRBV4-3 and TRBJ1-3; D uncertain. Germline V gene data show CDR1 as LGHNA and CDR2 as YSLEER. Trimming pared 0 bases from V and 0 bases from J, leaving 6 bases between. This CDR3 has 15 residues. This chain's CDR3 is CASSQDRFSGNTIYF. In nucleotides, the CDR3 is TGCGCCAGCAGCCAAGATCGGTTCTCTGGAAACACCATATATTTT.

The chain recombines TRBV12-3 or TRBV12-4 with TRBJ2-7; D unresolved. This CDR3 comprises 13 residues. Trimming took off 4 bases at V and 5 bases at J, with 12 bases between the two ends. The CDR3 region has the DNA TGTGCCAGCAGTTACATCGTGAATAACGAGCAGTACTTC. Protein product: CASSYIVNNEQYF.

In regard to this clone: The same CDR3 is also encoded by other DNA sequences in this sample. CDR3 in DNA: TGTGCCAGCAGCTCGGGTGACTACGAGCAGTACTTC. Amino acids: CASSSGDYEQYF. The chain employs TRBV7-9 and TRBJ2-7; D ambiguous. This CDR3 is built from 12 residues. The V end was cut by 4 bases, the J end by 3 bases, with 7 bases between. From germline, CDR1 is SEHNR and CDR2 FQNEAQ (reference sequence).

The chain uses TRBV24-1 and TRBJ2-3; the D is unclear. The CDR3 is 14 residues long. The V end lost 4 bases, the J end lost 0 bases, and 7 bases lay between the germline ends. Germline-derived CDR1 and CDR2 are KGHDR and SFDVKD. DNA of the CDR3: TGTGCCACCAGTGAACCAACAAGCACAGATACGCAGTATTTT. The encoded protein is CATSEPTSTDTQYF.

This sequence joins TRBV9 and TRBJ2-4, with 9 bases identical to TRBD1. The junction had 1 base not matched to a gene; V was cut back by 1 base and J by 2 bases. Germline V gene sequence: CDR1 SGDLS, CDR2 YYNGEE. This CDR3 region has 15 residues. CDR3 amino acids: CASSVTGGSKNIQYF. CDR3 coding DNA: TGTGCCAGCAGCGTAACAGGGGGCTCCAAAAACATTCAGTACTTC.

This sequence joins TRBV14 and TRBJ2-5; no clear D gene. The germline gives CDR1 SGHDN, CDR2 FVKESK. V gave up 4 bases and J gave up 4 bases, with 10 bases separating them. The CDR3 contains 13 residues. The CDR3: CASSPQLGETQYF. The CDR3 region has the DNA TGTGCCAGCAGCCCTCAGCTAGGAGAGACCCAGTACTTC.

This clone was seen a single time. This chain links TRBV4-3 with TRBJ2-7, with 9 nucleotides matching TRBD2. This CDR3 comprises 16 residues. Germline V gene data show CDR1 as LGHNA and CDR2 as YSLEER. Unmatched junction bases numbered 12, after V lost 4 bases and J lost 5 bases. CDR3 protein: CASSRSLGRGGNEQYF. The CDR3 DNA follows: TGCGCCAGCAGCCGCTCCTTGGGGCGGGGGGGCAACGAGCAGTACTTC.

V and J are TRBV7-3 and TRBJ2-3; tentatively, D is TRBD2 (5 bases). CDR3 length: 15 residues. CDR1 is SGHTA, CDR2 FQGTGA, per germline. V lost 5 bases, J lost 0 bases, and 12 bases lay in between. Written as DNA, the CDR3 is TGTGCCAGCAGCCCACCTGGCGGGAGCACAGATACGCAGTATTTT. Translating gives CASSPPGGSTDTQYF.

V and J are TRBV5-5 and TRBJ1-2; no definite D call. V was clipped by 0 bases and J by 4 bases, with 10 bases between them. The CDR3 runs 14 residues. Germline V gives CDR1 SGHKS, CDR2 YYEKEE (reference sequence). CDR3 coding DNA: TGTGCCAGCAGCTTGGATCCCCGCAGCTATGGCTACACCTTC. It codes for CASSLDPRSYGYTF.

The chain employs TRBV9 and TRBJ1-1, with TRBD1 matching 7 bases. The CDR3 spans 14 residues. V shed 3 bases and J 6 bases; nucleotides not matched to a gene: 8. Germline V gene lookup returns CDR1 SGDLS and CDR2 YYNGEE. CDR3 sequence: CASSAEQGRAEAFF. In DNA, the CDR3 is TGTGCCAGCAGCGCCGAACAGGGGAGAGCTGAAGCTTTCTTT.

The chain couples TRBV18 to TRBJ1-1; D is possibly TRBD1 (6 bases). Trimming took off 4 bases at V and 4 bases at J, with 22 bases between the two ends. This CDR3 contains 17 residues. Germline CDR1 is KGHSH and CDR2 is LQKENI. The CDR3 spells CASSQRQVYGAGTEAFF. Here the CDR3 DNA reads TGTGCCAGCTCACAACGACAGGTTTATGGGGCCGGCACTGAAGCTTTCTTT.

V usage is TRBV28 and J usage is TRBJ1-1; D possibly corresponds to TRBD1 (5 bases). The CDR3 contains 13 residues. CDR1 and CDR2 from the germline V gene are MDHEN and SYDVKM. Between the trimmed V and J ends, which lost 5 bases and 8 bases, there was a span of 15 bases. The chain's CDR3 is CASSITGTREAFF. The CDR3 region has the DNA TGTGCCAGCAGTATCACCGGGACTAGGGAAGCTTTCTTT.

The CDR3 region is CASSASDGEDTQYF. Here the CDR3 DNA reads TGTGCCAGCAGTGCCTCTGACGGAGAAGATACGCAGTATTTT. The chain employs TRBV2 and TRBJ2-3; D remains unclear. Deletions cut 4 bases from V and 5 bases from J, with 13 bases between. The CDR3 spans 14 residues. The germline gives CDR1 SNHLY, CDR2 FYNNEI.

V and J are TRBV9 and TRBJ2-3; the match to TRBD2 covers 9 bases. After removal of 4 bases from V and 3 bases from J, the junction contained 9 bases not matched to a gene. Germline values: CDR1 SGDLS, CDR2 YYNGEE. CDR3 length: 16 residues. In DNA, the CDR3 is TGTGCCAGCAGCCCTATTTCTAGCGGGGTGACAGATACGCAGTATTTT. Translating gives CASSPISSGVTDTQYF.

V is TRBV28 and J is TRBJ2-7; 8 bases are a match to TRBD2. Trimming at V came to 6 bases and at J to 5 bases, leaving 9 bases not matched to a gene. This CDR3 has 14 residues. The V gene's germline CDR1 is MDHEN and CDR2 SYDVKM. The CDR3: CASSSPGGSNEQYF. The CDR3 coding sequence is TGTGCCAGCAGCTCCCCGGGGGGGTCCAACGAGCAGTACTTC.